This T cell receptor beta chain is from a study of blood T cell repertoires in COVID-19. Assay: immunoSEQ multiplex PCR; the TCRdb copy retains only in-frame clones and omits some. The data show approximately 190,000 clones, around four fifths seen once. The V gene lost 2 bases and the J gene lost 5 bases, with 3 bases spanning the gap. The length of the CDR3 is 12 residues. The germline CDR1 and CDR2 sequences are SGHAT and FQNNGV. The rearrangement links TRBV11-2 to TRBJ2-2, with unresolved D. This clonotype was obtained from a human donor in a cohort sampled during active COVID-19. Source material: peripheral blood. The CDR3 region has the DNA TGTGCCAGCAGCTTATTAACCGGGGAGCTGTTTTTT. Translated, it gives CASSLLTGELFF.